These T cell receptor beta chains were read from a single sample in a study of spatial heterogeneity in lung cancer. TCRdb re-called the 5' RACE reads with MiXCR, one entry per CDR3 protein. The data contain roughly 46,000 distinct CDR3 sequences, about 11% of them singletons. Sequencing used PBMCs, obtained at surgery. These receptors were taken from a female donor with early-stage non-small cell lung cancer. The CDR3 runs from the conserved cysteine through the conserved F or W. The D gene is left open where the match is weak. Size is omitted from some rows. Given values are once, few, many or a class for expanded clones.

14	TRBJ1-5	-	few	TRBV20-1	TGCAGTGCTAGAGGATGGAACAACAATCAGCCCCAGCATTTT	CSARGWNNNQPQHF
16	TRBJ1-6	-	-	TRBV27	TGTGCCAGCAGTTTTAGCACTGGGACGGCAAATTCACCCCTCCACTTT	CASSFSTGTANSPLHF
15	TRBJ2-3	-	few	TRBV3-1	TGTGCCAGCAGCCAAGATGGGCAGTGGGCAGATACGCAGTATTTT	CASSQDGQWADTQYF
14	TRBJ1-1	-	many	TRBV20-1	TGCAGTGCTAGAGAGTGGGGGGGGAACACTGAAGCTTTCTTT	CSAREWGGNTEAFF
14	TRBJ1-5	-	few	TRBV7-2	TGTGCCAGCAGCTTAGTCGGGTTCAATCAGCCCCAGCATTTT	CASSLVGFNQPQHF
11	TRBJ2-7	-	few	TRBV6-2/TRBV6-3	TGTGCCAGCACCGGGTCCTACGAGCAGTACTTC	CASTGSYEQYF
15	TRBJ2-7	TRBD1	few	TRBV7-2	TGTGCCAGCAGCTTACAGGGGGCCTTGTCCTACGAGCAGTACTTC	CASSLQGALSYEQYF
15	TRBJ2-1	TRBD2	few	TRBV19	TGTGCCAGTAAGACCGGGACTAGCGCAGGAGGTGAGCAGTTCTTC	CASKTGTSAGGEQFF
14	TRBJ1-4	TRBD1	many	TRBV13	TGTGCCAGCAGCCTACAGGGGACTAATGAAAAACTGTTTTTT	CASSLQGTNEKLFF
16	TRBJ1-2	-	many	TRBV15	TGTGCCACCAGCAGCCGGGGCAGGGTGCTAAAACTCGGCTACACCTTC	CATSSRGRVLKLGYTF
17	TRBJ1-1	-	-	TRBV6-2/TRBV6-3	TGTGCCAGCAGTTATCCTACGCACACAGGGCTCAACACTGAAGCTTTCTTT	CASSYPTHTGLNTEAFF
14	TRBJ1-4	TRBD1	-	TRBV6-1	TGTGCCACCTTTTCGGCAGGGGGATATGAAAAACTGTTTTTT	CATFSAGGYEKLFF
15	TRBJ2-7	-	-	TRBV5-1	TGCGCCAGCACCCTATCGGGCAGGGAGTATGTCGAGCAGTACTTC	CASTLSGREYVEQYF
16	TRBJ1-3	-	few	TRBV5-1	TGCGCCAGCAGCTCGGAAGTTACAGGGTCTGGAAACACCATATATTTT	CASSSEVTGSGNTIYF
12	TRBJ2-3	-	-	TRBV29-1	TGCAGCGTTGTGCCGGGGTCAGATACGCAGTATTTT	CSVVPGSDTQYF
14	TRBJ2-5	-	-	TRBV28	TGTGCCAGCAGTGCCGCTCAGGGGGGAGAGACCCAGTACTTC	CASSAAQGGETQYF
17	TRBJ1-1	-	many	TRBV6-2/TRBV6-3	TGTGCCAGCAGCATCCGATTAGGACACAGTTTAAACACTGAAGCTTTCTTT	CASSIRLGHSLNTEAFF
15	TRBJ1-1	-	many	TRBV27	TGTGCCAGCAGTTTAGGTGCAGGGCCCTACACTGAAGCTTTCTTT	CASSLGAGPYTEAFF
15	TRBJ2-1	-	few	TRBV4-3	TGCGCCAGCAGCCAAGGAGCAGGCCCCACAATAGAGCAGTTCTTC	CASSQGAGPTIEQFF
16	TRBJ1-1	TRBD1	many	TRBV12-3/TRBV12-4	TGTGCCAGCAGCCTCGGGGGGACAGGGCGAATCACTGAAGCTTTCTTT	CASSLGGTGRITEAFF
16	TRBJ2-5	-	many	TRBV21-1	TGTGCCACCACCGACGACAGGGGGCGCCGACAAGAGACCCAGTACTTC	CATTDDRGRRQETQYF
19	TRBJ2-4	-	-	TRBV21-1	TGTGCCAGCAGCAAAGCCAGGGTCTATTCCTCTATAGCCAAAAACATTCAGTACTTC	CASSKARVYSSIAKNIQYF
14	TRBJ1-1	-	-	TRBV6-6	TGTGCCAGTTCAGGGTTCGAAGTGTCGACTGAAGCTTTCTTT	CASSGFEVSTEAFF
13	TRBJ1-5	TRBD1	many	TRBV5-1	TGCGCCAGCAGCCACAGGGGAGGCCAGCCCCAGCATTTT	CASSHRGGQPQHF
13	TRBJ2-2	-	few	TRBV29-1	TGCAGCGCTGGGACGGTGTACACCGGGGAGCTGTTTTTT	CSAGTVYTGELFF
13	TRBJ1-1	-	many	TRBV6-5	TGTGCCAGCATAAATAGGGGAGAAACTGAAGCTTTCTTT	CASINRGETEAFF
16	TRBJ1-1	-	few	TRBV4-3	TGCGCCAGCAGCCATTACCCCCCAGGGGTGAACACTGAAGCTTTCTTT	CASSHYPPGVNTEAFF
13	TRBJ2-1	-	-	TRBV5-1	TGCGCCAGCAGCTTGTATGGGGACAATGAGCAGTTCTTC	CASSLYGDNEQFF
15	TRBJ1-2	TRBD1	many	TRBV3-1	TGTGCCAGCAGCCAAGATGAGGGGGCAGCCTATGGCTACACCTTC	CASSQDEGAAYGYTF
12	TRBJ1-4	-	many	TRBV2	TGTGCCAGCAGGGAGGTTAATGAAAAACTGTTTTTT	CASREVNEKLFF
18	TRBJ2-1	TRBD2	few	TRBV12-3/TRBV12-4	TGTGCCAGCAGTTTGAAGACTAGCGGGGCCTACTCCTACAATGAGCAGTTCTTC	CASSLKTSGAYSYNEQFF
14	TRBJ2-1	TRBD1	few	TRBV5-4	TGTGCCAGCAGCTTGACAGGGGGCAAAAATGAGCAGTTCTTC	CASSLTGGKNEQFF
15	TRBJ2-7	TRBD1	many	TRBV29-1	TGCAGCGTTGAGGGAGGACAGGGAAGCTCCTACGAGCAGTACTTC	CSVEGGQGSSYEQYF
14	TRBJ1-1	-	-	TRBV5-1	TGCGCCAGCAGCTTGGCGTCCGGGGACACTGAAGCTTTCTTT	CASSLASGDTEAFF
13	TRBJ1-1	-	few	TRBV7-9	TGTGCCAGCAGCTTAGTGGGGGCTGCTGAAGCTTTCTTT	CASSLVGAAEAFF
11	TRBJ2-7	-	few	TRBV7-9	TGTGCCAGCAGCTTAGGTCTCGAGCAGTACTTC	CASSLGLEQYF
14	TRBJ2-7	-	few	TRBV20-1	TGCAGTGCTAGAGGAACAGTTTCCCCCTACGAGCAGTACTTC	CSARGTVSPYEQYF
15	TRBJ2-6	-	-	TRBV12-3/TRBV12-4	TGTGCCAGCAGTTTCCCTTTCTCTGGGGCCAACGTCCTGACTTTC	CASSFPFSGANVLTF
15	TRBJ2-3	-	-	TRBV5-1	TGCGCCAGCAGCTCGGACCTATTAACCACAGATACGCAGTATTTT	CASSSDLLTTDTQYF
14	TRBJ2-1	TRBD2	few	TRBV6-1	TGTGCCAGCAGCGTCGGGACTAGCTATAATGAGCAGTTCTTC	CASSVGTSYNEQFF
14	TRBJ2-3	-	many	TRBV6-2/TRBV6-3	TGTGCCAGCAGAAGGGACCACAGCACAGATACGCAGTATTTT	CASRRDHSTDTQYF
13	TRBJ1-2	TRBD1	-	TRBV27	TGTGCCAGCAGTCAAACGACAGGGGGCCGCTACACCTTC	CASSQTTGGRYTF
12	TRBJ2-7	TRBD1	many	TRBV28	TGTGCCAGCAGCATGACAGGGTTCGAGCAGTACTTC	CASSMTGFEQYF
17	TRBJ2-1	TRBD2	many	TRBV5-5	TGTGCCAGCAGCTTGTCCCCCACTAGCGGGGCATACAATGAGCAGTTCTTC	CASSLSPTSGAYNEQFF
15	TRBJ2-1	TRBD2	few	TRBV12-5	TGTGCTAGTGGTCTCGGACTAGGGTTGTTTAATGAGCAGTTCTTC	CASGLGLGLFNEQFF
13	TRBJ2-3	-	-	TRBV5-1	TGCGCCAGCGGCGGGGCGTCGACAGATACGCAGTATTTT	CASGGASTDTQYF
14	TRBJ1-1	-	many	TRBV14	TGTGCCAGCAGCCTTTTCTCGGGGGCCACTGAAGCTTTCTTT	CASSLFSGATEAFF
13	TRBJ1-5	-	-	TRBV5-1	TGCGCCAGCAGCTTGTTGAGCAATCAGCCCCAGCATTTT	CASSLLSNQPQHF
19	TRBJ2-3	TRBD1	-	TRBV13	TGTGCCAGCAGCCCCGGGACAGGGGGCCTGTGGGGGCGCACAGATACGCAGTATTTT	CASSPGTGGLWGRTDTQYF
13	TRBJ1-5	-	-	TRBV19	TGTGCCAGTAACATTGGCCGGGGTCAGCCCCAGCATTTT	CASNIGRGQPQHF
14	TRBJ1-3	-	few	TRBV7-8	TGTGCCAGCAGCTTACTACGCTCTGGAAACACCATATATTTT	CASSLLRSGNTIYF
13	TRBJ1-2	-	-	TRBV6-2/TRBV6-3	TGTGCCAGCAGTTACTCGTGGGGGTATGGCTACACCTTC	CASSYSWGYGYTF
17	TRBJ2-2	TRBD2	-	TRBV4-1	TGCGCCAGCAGCCAAGATCGATGGGGGGGGAGAAGGGGGGAGCTGTTTTTT	CASSQDRWGGRRGELFF